This entry features one T cell receptor beta chain sequence. The antigen remains unidentified. This CDR3 is 12 amino acids long. CDR1 is LGHNT and CDR2 is FRNRAP in the germline V gene. The data are from a study of cytomegalovirus exposure and HLA in healthy donors. Study context: The study placed approximately 80% of its 398 genotyped donors in the Caucasian-associated ancestry cluster. General study points: Most TCR sequences showed up rarely, but some public TCRs showed up in many donors. A few of the chains that were CMV-associated were confirmed in vitro to be specific for CMV antigens. With later analysis, a missense DCLRE1C variant became linked to TCR beta V- and J-gene trimming.

The PCR ran on 60 Vbeta and 13 Jbeta primers. The assay was immunoSEQ multiplex PCR, and TCRdb's table has in-frame clones only and misses some. Of about 89,000 clones in the sample, around 86% are singletons; the top ten hold 3% to 4.5%. The chain links TRBV12-5 to TRBJ2-5; the D is unclear. The closer fit of TRBJ2-7 to the DNA end suggests the J call may be wrong. The sequence was collected from a female donor in good health and CMV-seropositive. Sequencing input: PBMCs. The CDR3 sequence is CASGPQDYEQYF. The CDR3 DNA follows: TGTGCTAGTGGACCCCAGGACTACGAGCAGTACTTC.